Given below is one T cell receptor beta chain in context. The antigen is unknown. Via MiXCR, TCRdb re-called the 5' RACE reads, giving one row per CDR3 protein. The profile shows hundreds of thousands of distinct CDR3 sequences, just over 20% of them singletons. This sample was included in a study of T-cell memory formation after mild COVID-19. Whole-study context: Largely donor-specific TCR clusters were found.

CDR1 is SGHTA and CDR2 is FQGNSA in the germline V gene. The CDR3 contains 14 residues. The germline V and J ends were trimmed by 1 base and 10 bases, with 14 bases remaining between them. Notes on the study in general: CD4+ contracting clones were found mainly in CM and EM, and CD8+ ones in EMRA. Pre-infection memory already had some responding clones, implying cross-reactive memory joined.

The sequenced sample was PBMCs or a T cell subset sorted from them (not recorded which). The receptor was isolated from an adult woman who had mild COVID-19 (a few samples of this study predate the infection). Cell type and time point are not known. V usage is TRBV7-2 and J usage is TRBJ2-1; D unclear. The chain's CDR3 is CASSLVQYSDEQFF. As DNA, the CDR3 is TGTGCCAGCAGCTTAGTGCAGTACTCAGACGAGCAGTTCTTC. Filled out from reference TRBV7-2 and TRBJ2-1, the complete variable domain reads GAGVSQSPSNKVTEKGKDVELRCDPISGHTALYWYRQSLGQGLEFLIYFQGNSAPDKSGLPSDRFSAERTGGSVSTLTIQRTQQEDSAVYLCASSLVQYSDEQFFGPGTRLTVL.